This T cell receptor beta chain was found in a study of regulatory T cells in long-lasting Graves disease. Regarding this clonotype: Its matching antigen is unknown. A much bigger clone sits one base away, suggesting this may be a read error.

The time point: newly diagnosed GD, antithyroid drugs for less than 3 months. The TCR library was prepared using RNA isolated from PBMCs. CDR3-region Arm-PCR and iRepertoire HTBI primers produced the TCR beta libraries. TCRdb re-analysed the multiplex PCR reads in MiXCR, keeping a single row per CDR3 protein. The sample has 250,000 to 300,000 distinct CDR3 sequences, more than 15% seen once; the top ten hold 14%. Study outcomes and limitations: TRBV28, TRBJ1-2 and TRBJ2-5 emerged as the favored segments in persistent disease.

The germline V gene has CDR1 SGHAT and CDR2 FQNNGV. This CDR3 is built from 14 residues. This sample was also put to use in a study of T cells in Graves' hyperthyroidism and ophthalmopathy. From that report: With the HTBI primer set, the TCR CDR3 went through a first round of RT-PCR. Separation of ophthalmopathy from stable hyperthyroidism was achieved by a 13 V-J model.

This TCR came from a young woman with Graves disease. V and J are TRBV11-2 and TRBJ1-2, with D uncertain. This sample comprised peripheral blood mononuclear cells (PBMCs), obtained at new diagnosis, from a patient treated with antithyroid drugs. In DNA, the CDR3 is TGTGTCAGCAGCTTAGCGGGAGGTAGACATGGCTACACCTTC. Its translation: CVSSLAGGRHGYTF.